The clone carrying this TCR beta chain turned up a few times. Its target is unknown. This entry comes from a study of identical twins. General study results and limits: Weaker excess twin sharing was seen among beta out-of-frame sequences. Fewer insertions were carried by abundant cord blood beta clonotypes, but none was seen in memory repertoires.

The CDR3 contains 15 residues. Losses at the gene ends were 1 base for V and 4 bases for J; bases not matched to a gene: 1. Germline V gene lookup returns CDR1 SNHLY and CDR2 FYNNEI. TCRdb ran MiXCR on the 5' RACE reads and lists one entry per CDR3 protein. There are hundreds of thousands of distinct CDR3 sequences in the sample; roughly 7.5% occur only once, and less than 2% lies in the top ten. Healthy Caucasians made up all donors. The same specimen was also included in a second study, on yellow fever vaccine responses in identical twins.

This TCR came from a woman aged 18-29 years in good health. The sequencing sample was made of memory (CD45RO+) T cells sorted from blood. The chain employs TRBV2 and TRBJ2-5; TRBD1 agrees at 12 bases. The CDR3 reads CASSEVGQGAETQYF. CDR3 sequence (DNA): TGTGCCAGCAGTGAAGTGGGACAGGGGGCAGAGACCCAGTACTTC.